This is a list of T cell receptor beta chains from one sample in a study of shared clonotypes between healthy human individuals. Libraries were prepared by immunoSEQ multiplex PCR; TCRdb keeps only in-frame clonotypes and omits some of them. The sample has 2 million to 2.5 million clones; over 85% are singletons. Source material: naive CD4+ T cells from PBMCs. These receptors were collected from a man aged 18 to 35 in good health. Some clones in this sample may be carry-over from other donors' samples. Both conserved end residues are part of each CDR3. D genes are given only for firm matches.

cdr3_nt | cdr3_aa | v_call | d_call | j_call
TGTGCCAGCAGTTACGGGGGGGCAGGGGAGACCCAGTACTTC | CASSYGGAGETQYF | TRBV6-5 | NA | TRBJ2-5
TGTGCCAGTAGTATAGGCACACCTTATGGCTACACCTTC | CASSIGTPYGYTF | TRBV19 | NA | TRBJ1-2
TGTGCCAGCAGCCCCGGACAGTCTTTAGATACGCAGTATTTT | CASSPGQSLDTQYF | TRBV7-2 | NA | TRBJ2-3
TGTGCCTGGAGTGGGGAAGAGACCCAGTACTTC | CAWSGEETQYF | TRBV30 | NA | TRBJ2-5
TGTGCCAGCAGCTTTGGGGGGAGAAGTGACGGGGAGCTGTTTTTT | CASSFGGRSDGELFF | TRBV11-2 | NA | TRBJ2-2
TGTGCCAGCAGCTTTGCAGGGGGAGACATTCAGTACTTC | CASSFAGGDIQYF | TRBV4-2 | TRBD1 | TRBJ2-4
TGTGCCAGCAGCCGACTAGCGGGAACCTACGAGCAGTACTTC | CASSRLAGTYEQYF | TRBV7-2 | TRBD2 | TRBJ2-7
TGTGCCTCAGAGGGGGGACTAGCGGAAGAGACCCAGTACTTC | CASEGGLAEETQYF | TRBV2 | TRBD2 | TRBJ2-5
TGTGCCTGGAGCTTGGAAGGGGGGAACGAGCAGTACTTC | CAWSLEGGNEQYF | TRBV30 | NA | TRBJ2-7
TGTGCCAGCAGCCAAGTAGGCGGGCGGGGCAATGAGCAGTTCTTC | CASSQVGGRGNEQFF | TRBV4-2 | NA | TRBJ2-1
TGTGCCAGCACGAGGAGGTCACCCCCACCCTACGAGCAGTACTTC | CASTRRSPPPYEQYF | TRBV5-8 | NA | TRBJ2-7
TGCGCCAGCAGCTTACGAGTGCGGGGAGCCCAAGAGACCCAGTACTTC | CASSLRVRGAQETQYF | TRBV5-1 | NA | TRBJ2-5
TGCGCCAGCAGCTTGGGCCACGGGACAGCGAACTACAATGAGCAGTTCTTC | CASSLGHGTANYNEQFF | TRBV5-1 | TRBD1 | TRBJ2-1
TGTGCCAGCAGCTTGGCGCTGACCGAGCGCCAGTACTTC | CASSLALTERQYF | TRBV5-8 | NA | TRBJ2-5
TGTGCCACCCGAAGAGGGAGTTCAGATACGCAGTATTTT | CATRRGSSDTQYF | TRBV19 | NA | TRBJ2-3